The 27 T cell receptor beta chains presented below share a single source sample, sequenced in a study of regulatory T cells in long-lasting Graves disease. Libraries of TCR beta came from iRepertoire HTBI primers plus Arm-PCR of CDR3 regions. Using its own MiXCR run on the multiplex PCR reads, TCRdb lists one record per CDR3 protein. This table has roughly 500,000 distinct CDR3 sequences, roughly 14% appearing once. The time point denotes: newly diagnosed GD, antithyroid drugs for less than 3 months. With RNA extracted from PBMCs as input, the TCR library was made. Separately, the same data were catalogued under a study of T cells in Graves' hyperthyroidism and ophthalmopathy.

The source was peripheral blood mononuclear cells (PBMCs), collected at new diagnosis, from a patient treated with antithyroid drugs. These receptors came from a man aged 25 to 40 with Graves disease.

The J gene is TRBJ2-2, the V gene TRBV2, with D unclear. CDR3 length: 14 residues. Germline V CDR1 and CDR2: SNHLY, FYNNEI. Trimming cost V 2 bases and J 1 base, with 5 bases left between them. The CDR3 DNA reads TGTGCCAGCAGTGAACAAGGGAACACCGGGGAGCTGTTTTTT. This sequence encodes CASSEQGNTGELFF.

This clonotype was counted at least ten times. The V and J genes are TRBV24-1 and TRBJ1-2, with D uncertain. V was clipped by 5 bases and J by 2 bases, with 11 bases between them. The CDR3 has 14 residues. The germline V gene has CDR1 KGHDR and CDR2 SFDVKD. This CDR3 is CATSAPNINYGYTF. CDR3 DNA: TGTGCCACCAGTGCCCCTAACATCAACTATGGCTACACCTTC.

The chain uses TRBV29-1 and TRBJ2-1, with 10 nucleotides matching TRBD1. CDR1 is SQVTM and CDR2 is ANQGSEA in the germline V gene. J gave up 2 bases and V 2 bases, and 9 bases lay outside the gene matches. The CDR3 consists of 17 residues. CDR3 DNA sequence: TGCAGCGTTGAAAGGGGATTTGGACAGGGGGCCTACAATGAGCAGTTCTTC. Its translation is CSVERGFGQGAYNEQFF.

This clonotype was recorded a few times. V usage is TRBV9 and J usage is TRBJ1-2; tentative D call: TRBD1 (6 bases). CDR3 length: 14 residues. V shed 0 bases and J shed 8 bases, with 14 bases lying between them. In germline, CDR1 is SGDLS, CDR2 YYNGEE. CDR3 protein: CASSVDREGLGYTF. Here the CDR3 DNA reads TGTGCCAGCAGCGTAGACAGGGAGGGATTGGGCTACACCTTC. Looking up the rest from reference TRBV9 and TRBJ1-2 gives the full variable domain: DSGVTQTPKHLITATGQRVTLRCSPRSGDLSVYWYQQSLDQGLQFLIQYYNGEERAKGNILERFSAQQFPDLHSELNLSSLELGDSALYFCASSVDREGLGYTFGSGTRLTVV.

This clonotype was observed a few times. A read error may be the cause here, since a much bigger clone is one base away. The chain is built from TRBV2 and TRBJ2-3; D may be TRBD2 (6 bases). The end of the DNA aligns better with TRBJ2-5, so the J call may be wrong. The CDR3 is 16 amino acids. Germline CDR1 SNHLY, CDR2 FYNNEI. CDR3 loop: CASSEAEIGGRGTQYF. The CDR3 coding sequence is TGTGCCAGCAGTGAAGCGGAAATCGGAGGGCGAGGGACCCAGTACTTC.

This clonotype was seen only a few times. The CDR3 here is CASSARVADTQYF. In DNA form, the CDR3 reads TGCGCCAGCAGCGCCCGGGTGGCAGATACGCAGTATTTT. The rearrangement links TRBV10-1 to TRBJ2-3; D uncertain. V lost 6 bases, J lost 4 bases, and 11 bases lay in between. CDR3 length: 13 amino acids. Germline CDR1 WNHNN, CDR2 SYGVQD (reference sequence).

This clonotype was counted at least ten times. CDR3 in DNA: TGTGCCAGCGTAGCGGGAGGCGACCAAGAGACCCAGTACTTC. Amino acid sequence: CASVAGGDQETQYF. The rearrangement links TRBV10-3 to TRBJ2-5, with TRBD2 matching over 10 bases. Losses at the gene ends were 10 bases for V and 0 bases for J; bases not matched to a gene: 5. Germline loops: CDR1 ENHRY, CDR2 SYGVKD. The length of the CDR3 is 14 residues.

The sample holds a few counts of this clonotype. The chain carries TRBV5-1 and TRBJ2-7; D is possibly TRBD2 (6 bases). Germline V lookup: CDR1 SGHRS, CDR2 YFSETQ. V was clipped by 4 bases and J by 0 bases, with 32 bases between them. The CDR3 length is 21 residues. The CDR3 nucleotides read TGCGCCAGCAGCGCACCGCCTTTTCGGTTTCGAGGGGACTTCGACTCCTACGAGCAGTACTTC. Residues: CASSAPPFRFRGDFDSYEQYF.

The CDR3 DNA follows: TGTGCCATCAGTGAGTCGGGGACAGGAGAGACCCAGTACTTC. Encoded protein: CAISESGTGETQYF. The V call is TRBV10-3, the J call TRBJ2-5; 8 nucleotides agree with TRBD1. The ends lost 0 bases at V and 4 bases at J; junction bases unmatched: 1. Germline V gene data show CDR1 as ENHRY and CDR2 as SYGVKD. There are 14 residues in the CDR3.

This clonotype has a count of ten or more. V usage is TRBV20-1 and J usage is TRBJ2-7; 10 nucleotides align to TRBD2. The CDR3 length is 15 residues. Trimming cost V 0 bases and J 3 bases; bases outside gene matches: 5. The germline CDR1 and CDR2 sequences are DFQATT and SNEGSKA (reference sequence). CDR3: CSARDELAGHYEQYF. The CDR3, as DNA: TGCAGTGCTAGAGATGAACTAGCGGGACACTACGAGCAGTACTTC.

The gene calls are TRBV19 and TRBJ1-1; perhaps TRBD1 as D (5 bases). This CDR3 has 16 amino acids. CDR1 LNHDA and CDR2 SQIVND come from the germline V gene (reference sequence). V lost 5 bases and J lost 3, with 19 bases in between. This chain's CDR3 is CASSREGIGADTEAFF. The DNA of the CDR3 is TGTGCCAGTAGTCGTGAGGGAATAGGGGCGGACACTGAAGCTTTCTTT.

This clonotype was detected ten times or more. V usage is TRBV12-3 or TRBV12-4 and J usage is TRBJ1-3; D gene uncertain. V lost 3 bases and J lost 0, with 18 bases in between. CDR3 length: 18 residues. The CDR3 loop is CASSFVFAGPNSGNTIYF. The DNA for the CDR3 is TGTGCCAGCAGTTTTGTCTTCGCTGGACCTAACTCTGGAAACACCATATATTTT.

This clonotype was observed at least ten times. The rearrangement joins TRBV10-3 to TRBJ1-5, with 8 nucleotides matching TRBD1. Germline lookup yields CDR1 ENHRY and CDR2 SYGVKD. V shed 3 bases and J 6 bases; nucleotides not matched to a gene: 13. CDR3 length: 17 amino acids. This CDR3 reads CAISDLWTGKLGQPQHF. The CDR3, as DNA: TGTGCCATCAGTGATCTCTGGACAGGGAAACTCGGTCAGCCCCAGCATTTT.

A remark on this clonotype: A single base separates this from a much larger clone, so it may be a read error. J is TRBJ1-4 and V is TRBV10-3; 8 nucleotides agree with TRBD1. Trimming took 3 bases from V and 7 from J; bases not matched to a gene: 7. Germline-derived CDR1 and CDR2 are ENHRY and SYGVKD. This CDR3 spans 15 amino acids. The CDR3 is CAISEAAGGREKLFF. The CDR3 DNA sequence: TGTGCCATCAGTGAAGCGGCAGGGGGCCGTGAAAAACTGTTTTTT.

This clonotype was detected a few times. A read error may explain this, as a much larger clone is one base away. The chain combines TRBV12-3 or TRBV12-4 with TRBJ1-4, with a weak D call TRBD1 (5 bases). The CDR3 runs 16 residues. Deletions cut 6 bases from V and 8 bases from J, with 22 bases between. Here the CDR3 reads CASRRFTSARDEKLFF. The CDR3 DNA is TGTGCCAGCAGACGCTTTACATCGGCGAGGGACGAAAAACTGTTTTTT.

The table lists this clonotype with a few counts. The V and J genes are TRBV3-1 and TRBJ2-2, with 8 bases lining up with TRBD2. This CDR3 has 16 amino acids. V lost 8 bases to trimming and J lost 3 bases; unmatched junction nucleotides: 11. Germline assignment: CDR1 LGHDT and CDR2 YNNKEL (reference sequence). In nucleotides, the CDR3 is TGTGCCAGCGGTCTGCCGGGACTAGGGGACACCGGGGAGCTGTTTTTT. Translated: CASGLPGLGDTGELFF.

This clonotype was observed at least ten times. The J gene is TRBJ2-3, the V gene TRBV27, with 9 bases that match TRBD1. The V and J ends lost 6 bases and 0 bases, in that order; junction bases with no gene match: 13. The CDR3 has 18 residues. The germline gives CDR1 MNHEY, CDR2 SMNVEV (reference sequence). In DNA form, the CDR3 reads TGTGCCAGCAGCCAACCCGCGTACAGGGGGCGCAGCACAGATACGCAGTATTTT. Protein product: CASSQPAYRGRSTDTQYF.

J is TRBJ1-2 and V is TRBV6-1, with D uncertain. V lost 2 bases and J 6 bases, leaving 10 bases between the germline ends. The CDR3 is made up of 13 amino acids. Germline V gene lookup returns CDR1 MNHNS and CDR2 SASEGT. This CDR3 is CASSEQAWNGYTF. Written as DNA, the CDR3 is TGTGCCAGCAGTGAACAGGCCTGGAATGGCTACACCTTC.

In DNA, the CDR3 is TGTGCCACCAGTGATTTTTCAGGAGATAGCGGGGCGGAGCAGTTCTTC. It translates to CATSDFSGDSGAEQFF. The genes are TRBV24-1 and TRBJ2-1, with TRBD2 identical over 8 bases. Germline V gene sequence: CDR1 KGHDR, CDR2 SFDVKD. The CDR3 has 16 amino acids. V lost 1 base, J lost 10 bases, and 11 bases stayed unmatched.

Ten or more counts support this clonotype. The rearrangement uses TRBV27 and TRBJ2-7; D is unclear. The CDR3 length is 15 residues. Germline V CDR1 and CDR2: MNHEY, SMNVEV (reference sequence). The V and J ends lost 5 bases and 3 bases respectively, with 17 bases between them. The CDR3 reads CASSRSSHPYYEQYF. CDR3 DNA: TGTGCCAGCAGTCGATCCTCTCATCCCTACTACGAGCAGTACTTC.

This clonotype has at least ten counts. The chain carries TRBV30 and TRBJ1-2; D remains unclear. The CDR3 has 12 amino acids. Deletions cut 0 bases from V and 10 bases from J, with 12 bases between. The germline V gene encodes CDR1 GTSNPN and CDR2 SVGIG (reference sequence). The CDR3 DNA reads TGTGCCTGGAGTGTTCCCGCCGGCGACTACACCTTC. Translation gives CAWSVPAGDYTF.

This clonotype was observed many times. This CDR3 is CASSWGLAPYNEQFF. DNA for the CDR3: TGTGCCAGCAGTTGGGGACTAGCGCCGTACAATGAGCAGTTCTTC. This sequence joins TRBV12-3 or TRBV12-4 and TRBJ2-1; the match to TRBD2 covers 10 bases. V dropped 4 bases and J dropped 4; count of bases not matched to a gene: 4. The CDR3 runs 15 residues.

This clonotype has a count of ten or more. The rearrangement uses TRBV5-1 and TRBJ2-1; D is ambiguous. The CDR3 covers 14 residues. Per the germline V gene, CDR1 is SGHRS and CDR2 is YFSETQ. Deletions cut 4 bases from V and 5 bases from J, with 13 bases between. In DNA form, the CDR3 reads TGCGCCAGCAGCCCTCCAGGATCCCACAATGAGCAGTTCTTC. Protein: CASSPPGSHNEQFF.

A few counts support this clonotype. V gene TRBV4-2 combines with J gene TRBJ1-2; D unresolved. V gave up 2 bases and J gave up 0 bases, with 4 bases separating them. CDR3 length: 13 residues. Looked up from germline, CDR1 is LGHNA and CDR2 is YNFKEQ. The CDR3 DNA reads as TGTGCCAGCAGCCAAATAGCTAACTATGGCTACACCTTC. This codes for CASSQIANYGYTF.

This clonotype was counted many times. The CDR3: CASSSQAGVYNEQFF. The DNA for the CDR3 is TGTGCCAGCAGTTCGCAAGCGGGAGTGTACAATGAGCAGTTCTTC. The chain is built from TRBV12-3 or TRBV12-4 and TRBJ2-1; 8 nucleotides match TRBD2. Unmatched junction bases numbered 6, after V lost 4 bases and J lost 4 bases. There are 15 residues in the CDR3.

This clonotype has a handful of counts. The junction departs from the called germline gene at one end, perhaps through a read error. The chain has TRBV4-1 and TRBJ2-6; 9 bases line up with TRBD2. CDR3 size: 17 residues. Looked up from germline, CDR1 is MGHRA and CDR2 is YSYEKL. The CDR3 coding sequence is TGTGCCAGCAGCCAAGATGTAGCGGGGGCTGGGGCCAACGTCCTGACTTTC. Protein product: CASSQDVAGAGANVLTF.

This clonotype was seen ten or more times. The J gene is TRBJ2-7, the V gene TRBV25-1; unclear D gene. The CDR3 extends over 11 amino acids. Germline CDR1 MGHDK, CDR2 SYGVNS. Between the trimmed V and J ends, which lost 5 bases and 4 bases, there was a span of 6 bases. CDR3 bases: TGTGCCAGCAGTTACGAATACGAGCAGTACTTC. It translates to CASSYEYEQYF.